The source of this T cell receptor beta chain is a study of spatial heterogeneity in lung cancer. MiXCR, applied by TCRdb to the 5' RACE reads, yields one record per CDR3 protein. The table has approximately 90,000 distinct CDR3 sequences, 7.5% to 10% seen once. Looked up from germline, CDR1 is SNHLY and CDR2 is FYNNEI. V lost 6 bases to trimming and J lost 7 bases; unmatched junction nucleotides: 4. The CDR3 totals 14 residues. Time point specified: sample taken at primary tumor resection. Whole RNA from tumor, nontumor lung or frozen PBMC was sequenced unsorted. The rearrangement uses TRBV2 and TRBJ1-4; 11 bases fit TRBD1. The receptor comes from a male donor with early-stage non-small cell lung cancer. Material: PBMCs, obtained at surgery. The CDR3 sequence is CASRGQGGSEKLFF. CDR3 nucleotides: TGTGCCAGCAGGGGACAGGGGGGCTCTGAAAAACTGTTTTTT.